This T cell receptor beta chain originates from a study of T cells in localized non-small cell lung cancer. Study-level results: Tumor samples were not multi-region, leaving intratumor heterogeneity unexcluded. Among the tissues sampled, uninvolved adjacent lung had the highest T cell clonality, above tumor.

The CDR3 contains 16 residues. With 6 bases removed from V and 5 bases from J, the gap between germline ends came to 23 bases. Sequencing was performed with immunoSEQ multiplex PCR; in TCRdb, only in-frame clones are kept and a portion is missing. The sample lists approximately 10,000 clones; roughly 90% were seen once. Note on this clone: The antigen remains unidentified.

The TCR comes from a male donor older than 55 with stage III lung adenocarcinoma. The sample consisted of peripheral blood, taken before any cancer treatment. The chain is built from TRBV6-7 and TRBJ2-7; D is possibly TRBD1 or TRBD2 (5 bases each). TRBV6-7 is marked as an open reading frame, function uncertain. The CDR3 coding sequence is TGTGCCAGCAGACCCGGGGCCCGCAGCATTTGTGACGAGCAGTACTTC. Its protein product is CASRPGARSICDEQYF.